The 22 T cell receptor beta chains reported below all come from one sample, sequenced in a study of neurological immune-mediated disorders. TCRdb redid the calling of the 5' RACE reads with MiXCR, one entry per CDR3 protein. The data contain about 120,000 distinct CDR3 sequences, 3% to 3.5% of them seen just once; the ten biggest clones take up around 1.2%. Sample: PBMCs. The receptors stem from a woman in her twenties or thirties with multiple sclerosis.

This clonotype has a handful of counts. Being one base from a much bigger clone, this may be a read error. The chain employs TRBV12-3 or TRBV12-4 and TRBJ1-5; 9 bases map to TRBD1. This CDR3 comprises 13 residues. Here the CDR3 DNA reads TGTGCCAGCAGCAGGGGACAGGGAGGGACCCAGAATTTT. Translation: CASSRGQGGTQNF.

Ten or more counts support this clonotype. The V and J genes are TRBV2 and TRBJ1-6; D perhaps matches TRBD1 (5 bases). V lost 6 bases and J lost 10, with 16 bases in between. Germline CDR1 SNHLY, CDR2 FYNNEI. This CDR3 region has 14 residues. The CDR3 here is CASRDAREISPLHF. In DNA, the CDR3 is TGTGCCAGCAGAGACGCCAGGGAAATATCACCCCTCCACTTT.

This clonotype came up many times. This rearrangement joins TRBV20-1 to TRBJ2-1, with D tentatively TRBD1 (5 bases). The CDR3 sequence is 13 residues long. CDR1 DFQATT and CDR2 SNEGSKA come from the germline V gene (reference sequence). The germline V and J ends were trimmed by 5 bases and 7 bases, with 15 bases remaining between them. In nucleotides, the CDR3 is TGCAGTGCTCCACCCCCGGACAAGAATGAGCAGTTCTTC. It codes for CSAPPPDKNEQFF.

This clonotype was seen repeatedly, ten times or more. The rearrangement links TRBV20-1 to TRBJ1-1; D is ambiguous. The CDR3 contains 15 residues. Germline loops: CDR1 DFQATT, CDR2 SNEGSKA (reference sequence). Between the trimmed V and J ends, which lost 2 bases and 1 base, there was a span of 14 bases. CDR3 in DNA: TGCAGTGCTAGAAATAGGGCGCTTAAGAACACTGAAGCTTTCTTT. Translation gives CSARNRALKNTEAFF.

This clonotype was picked up a small number of times. The chain recombines TRBV10-3 with TRBJ2-3; D unresolved. V was pared by 1 base and J by 6 bases, with 20 bases between. Germline V gene data show CDR1 as ENHRY and CDR2 as SYGVKD. The CDR3 length is 17 residues. CDR3 bases: TGTGCCATCAGTGAGTATCCGCAGGAGCGACTTGTGGATACGCAGTATTTT. It yields the protein CAISEYPQERLVDTQYF.

The V and J genes are TRBV7-7 and TRBJ2-3; 8 bases are shared with TRBD1. Germline-derived CDR1 and CDR2 are SSHAT and FNYEAQ (reference sequence). Trimming cost V 6 bases and J 3 bases; bases outside gene matches: 5. The CDR3 contains 14 residues. CDR3 in amino acids: CASRQGDGTDTQYF. CDR3 coding DNA: TGTGCCAGCAGACAGGGGGATGGAACAGATACGCAGTATTTT.

This clonotype came up many times. The chain employs TRBV4-1 and TRBJ2-3; D uncertain. The CDR3 extends over 11 amino acids. V was clipped by 1 base and J by 11 bases, with 7 bases between them. The germline gives CDR1 MGHRA, CDR2 YSYEKL. CDR3 amino acids: CASSQAWMQYF. The CDR3 bases are TGCGCCAGCAGCCAAGCTTGGATGCAGTATTTT.

The table lists this clonotype with many counts. DNA for the CDR3: TGTGCCACCTCCTTGGGACGGGGGACCACAGATACGCAGTATTTT. It specifies CATSLGRGTTDTQYF. The chain combines TRBV15 with TRBJ2-3, with D possibly matching TRBD2 (6 bases). The length of the CDR3 is 15 residues. V lost 8 bases and J 2 bases, leaving 17 bases between the germline ends. Germline V gene sequence: CDR1 LNHNV, CDR2 YYDKDF (reference sequence).

The table lists this clonotype with many counts. This CDR3 reads CASSFLSANTGELFF. The CDR3 DNA reads as TGTGCCAGCAGTTTCCTTAGCGCCAACACCGGGGAGCTGTTTTTT. The V and J genes are TRBV12-3 or TRBV12-4 and TRBJ2-2; D is perhaps TRBD2 (5 bases). This CDR3 is 15 amino acids long. The ends were cut back, 3 bases at V and 2 bases at J, with 10 bases in the middle.

This clonotype was recorded only once. The rearrangement uses TRBV4-1 and TRBJ2-2, with D unresolved. The germline V gene has CDR1 MGHRA and CDR2 YSYEKL. V was clipped by 0 bases and J by 0 bases, with 11 bases between them. The CDR3 runs 17 residues. The CDR3: CASSQDIKKANTGELFF. CDR3 sequence (DNA): TGCGCCAGCAGCCAAGATATAAAGAAAGCGAACACCGGGGAGCTGTTTTTT.

This clonotype was detected only a few times. The V call is TRBV7-6, the J call TRBJ2-3; the match to TRBD1 covers 8 bases. The CDR3 loop spans 16 amino acids. Germline CDR1 reads SGHVS; CDR2 reads FNYEAQ. Losses at the gene ends were 1 base for V and 4 bases for J; bases not matched to a gene: 7. The CDR3 nucleotides are TGTGCCAGCAGCTTAGGACAGGGGCCTTCGGCAGATACGCAGTATTTT. Protein product: CASSLGQGPSADTQYF.

The sample holds many counts of this clonotype. The rearrangement links TRBV7-9 to TRBJ2-1, with a weak D call TRBD1 (6 bases). The CDR3 has 12 amino acids. The germline CDR1 and CDR2 sequences are SEHNR and FQNEAQ (reference sequence). Trimming pared 4 bases from V and 9 bases from J, leaving 10 bases between. The CDR3 protein is CASSSGVSEQFF. The CDR3 coding sequence is TGTGCCAGCAGCTCAGGGGTTAGTGAGCAGTTCTTC. The full variable domain, its missing parts supplied by reference TRBV7-9 and TRBJ2-1, is DTGVSQNPRHKITKRGQNVTFRCDPISEHNRLYWYRQTLGQGPEFLTYFQNEAQLEKSRLLSDRFSAERPKGSFSTLEIQRTEQGDSAMYLCASSSGVSEQFFGPGTRLTVL.

This clonotype was detected ten times or more. V usage is TRBV20-1 and J usage is TRBJ1-5, with D perhaps matching TRBD1 (6 bases). CDR1 is DFQATT and CDR2 is SNEGSKA in the germline V gene (reference sequence). The CDR3 runs to 16 residues. Trimming left V 4 bases short and J 1 base short, with 17 bases between. The CDR3 sequence is CSATDRDYTSNQPQHF. Written as DNA, the CDR3 is TGCAGTGCTACGGACAGAGACTATACGAGCAATCAGCCCCAGCATTTT.

This clonotype was seen at least ten times. CDR3 sequence reads: CASSTMGLLNTEAFF. In nucleotides, the CDR3 is TGTGCCAGTAGTACCATGGGACTTTTGAACACTGAAGCTTTCTTT. The rearrangement links TRBV19 to TRBJ1-1, with D perhaps matching TRBD1 (5 bases). V dropped 4 bases and J dropped 0 bases, with 12 bases sitting between them. CDR1 LNHDA and CDR2 SQIVND come from the germline V gene (reference sequence). The CDR3 is 15 residues long.

This clonotype was counted many times. The V call is TRBV30, the J call TRBJ1-2; D remains ambiguous. The CDR3 length is 12 residues. Germline V gene sequence: CDR1 GTSNPN, CDR2 SVGIG (reference sequence). V was cut by 4 bases and J by 3 bases, with 9 bases left in between. CDR3 coding DNA: TGTGCCTGGAAGGGTGACGACTATGGCTACACCTTC. Translation: CAWKGDDYGYTF.

This clonotype was recorded at least ten times. The rearrangement links TRBV21-1 to TRBJ2-7. TRBV21-1 is assigned pseudogene status. The CDR3 is made up of 16 amino acids. The CDR3: CASSPTPHRRSYEQYF. Written as DNA, the CDR3 is TGTGCCAGCAGCCCAACTCCTCATCGACGGTCCTACGAGCAGTACTTC.

The chain couples TRBV7-9 to TRBJ1-1; perhaps TRBD1 as D (6 bases). The CDR3 has 18 amino acids. The V end lost 5 bases, the J end lost 4 bases, and 26 bases lay between the germline ends. From germline, CDR1 is SEHNR and CDR2 FQNEAQ (reference sequence). CDR3 sequence (DNA): TGTGCCAGCAGCCCCCGGGGGCGGGGGGCCTCAGCACCCACTGAAGCTTTCTTT. It is translated as CASSPRGRGASAPTEAFF.

This clonotype was found many times. The genes are TRBV11-2 and TRBJ1-2; 8 bases are a match to TRBD1. The CDR3 is 16 residues long. V lost 1 base, J lost 5 bases, and 9 bases stayed unmatched. CDR1 SGHAT and CDR2 FQNNGV come from the germline V gene. The CDR3 protein is CASSLGTQGAGYGYTF. CDR3 DNA sequence: TGTGCCAGCAGCTTAGGAACTCAGGGGGCGGGATATGGCTACACCTTC.

This clonotype came up many times. This chain joins TRBV5-6 and TRBJ1-5; D gene uncertain. The CDR3 is 15 residues long. The V end was cut by 0 bases, the J end by 2 bases, with 9 bases between. CDR1 is SGHDT and CDR2 is YYEEEE in the germline V gene. The CDR3 sequence is CASSLAGQGNQPQHF. The CDR3 DNA is TGTGCCAGCAGCTTGGCCGGGCAGGGCAATCAGCCCCAGCATTTT.

This clonotype was seen at least ten times. The chain has TRBV12-3 or TRBV12-4 and TRBJ1-5, with D possibly TRBD1 on 6 matching bases. V lost 7 bases to trimming and J lost 2 bases, with 9 bases between them. There are 13 residues in the CDR3. In DNA form, the CDR3 reads TGTGCCAGCAACCGACAGGGCAATCAGCCCCAGCATTTT. This sequence encodes CASNRQGNQPQHF.

This clonotype came up many times. The chain links TRBV12-3 or TRBV12-4 to TRBJ2-6; TRBD1 matches 9 bases. The CDR3 is made up of 19 amino acids. The trim removed 3 bases at V and 2 bases at J, leaving 11 bases unmatched. CDR3 nucleotides: TGTGCCAGCAGTTTTGGGAGGGACAGGGTAGGCCCTGGGGCCAACGTCCTGACTTTC. Protein: CASSFGRDRVGPGANVLTF.

This clonotype was detected ten times or more. J is TRBJ2-5 and V is TRBV12-3 or TRBV12-4; D may match TRBD1 or TRBD2 (5 bases each). The length of the CDR3 is 12 residues. Trimming removed 5 bases at V and 4 bases at J, with 8 bases between. CDR3 protein: CASSRDVETQYF. CDR3 DNA: TGTGCCAGCAGTCGGGACGTAGAGACCCAGTACTTC.